These T cell receptor beta chains were read from a single sample in a study of blood T cell repertoires in COVID-19. Profiling relied on immunoSEQ multiplex PCR, and the TCRdb table lists in-frame clones only, not all of them. The sample lists over 250,000 clones, approximately 85% occurring once. Source material: peripheral blood. All receptors come from a woman in her 70s with acute or convalescent COVID-19. CDR3s include the opening cysteine and the closing phenylalanine or tryptophan. A D gene is named only where the DNA matches it firmly. The listing skips clone size in some rows; elsewhere it reads once, few, many or a size class.

clone size: NA
V gene: TRBV5-8
D gene: NA
J gene: TRBJ1-4
CDR3 DNA: TGTGCCAGCAGCTTGTGGACGGCAGGGTCGGAAAAACTGTTTTTT
CDR3 protein: CASSLWTAGSEKLFF

clone size: NA
V gene: TRBV6-5
D gene: NA
J gene: TRBJ2-1
CDR3 DNA: TGTGCCAGCAGTTATGAAGGGGCTGGTCACAATGAGCAGTTCTTC
CDR3 protein: CASSYEGAGHNEQFF

clone size: NA
V gene: TRBV3-1/TRBV3-2
D gene: NA
J gene: TRBJ2-3
CDR3 DNA: TGTGCCAGCAGCCTCAGCACAGGGAGCACAGATACGCAGTATTTT
CDR3 protein: CASSLSTGSTDTQYF

clone size: NA
V gene: TRBV23-1
D gene: TRBD1
J gene: TRBJ2-5
CDR3 DNA: TGCGCCAGCTCACAGGGGGCGAGGGAGACCCAGTACTTC
CDR3 protein: CASSQGARETQYF

clone size: NA
V gene: TRBV5-1
D gene: NA
J gene: TRBJ1-1
CDR3 DNA: TGCGCCAGCAGCTCACGGGCAGGGCTGGGCGACACTGAAGCTTTCTTT
CDR3 protein: CASSSRAGLGDTEAFF

clone size: NA
V gene: TRBV4-1
D gene: TRBD2
J gene: TRBJ2-3
CDR3 DNA: TGCGCCAGCAGCCAAAGGCTAGCGGGGGGGTCAGATACGCAGTATTTT
CDR3 protein: CASSQRLAGGSDTQYF

clone size: NA
V gene: TRBV6-4
D gene: NA
J gene: TRBJ1-5
CDR3 DNA: TGTGCCAGCAGTGCACCGACCAGGGGCCAGCCCCAGCATTTT
CDR3 protein: CASSAPTRGQPQHF

clone size: NA
V gene: TRBV5-4
D gene: NA
J gene: TRBJ2-2
CDR3 DNA: TGTGCCAGCAGCTTGGACAGTTCGGCGAACACCGGGGAGCTGTTTTTT
CDR3 protein: CASSLDSSANTGELFF

clone size: NA
V gene: TRBV6-5
D gene: NA
J gene: TRBJ1-1
CDR3 DNA: TGTGCCAGCAGTTACCCAGAGACAGGCACTGAAGCTTTCTTT
CDR3 protein: CASSYPETGTEAFF

clone size: NA
V gene: TRBV4-2
D gene: NA
J gene: TRBJ1-1
CDR3 DNA: TGTGCCAGCAGCCAAGATGAGGGGGACACTGAAGCTTTCTTT
CDR3 protein: CASSQDEGDTEAFF

clone size: once
V gene: TRBV6-5
D gene: NA
J gene: TRBJ2-1
CDR3 DNA: TGTGCCAGCAGTAGCGGCAGCTCCTACAATGAGCAGTTCTTC
CDR3 protein: CASSSGSSYNEQFF

clone size: NA
V gene: TRBV11-3
D gene: NA
J gene: TRBJ1-2
CDR3 DNA: TGTGCCAGCAACTCCCTAGACTCGGGCTACACCTTC
CDR3 protein: CASNSLDSGYTF

clone size: NA
V gene: TRBV12-5
D gene: TRBD1
J gene: TRBJ1-4
CDR3 DNA: TGTGCTAGTGGTTCGGGACAGGGGAATGAAAAACTGTTTTTT
CDR3 protein: CASGSGQGNEKLFF

clone size: NA
V gene: TRBV2
D gene: TRBD1
J gene: TRBJ1-2
CDR3 DNA: TGTGCCAGCAGCGCCCGACAGGGAAGTTGGTATGGCTACACCTTC
CDR3 protein: CASSARQGSWYGYTF

clone size: NA
V gene: TRBV6-5
D gene: TRBD1
J gene: TRBJ1-1
CDR3 DNA: TGTGCCAGCGGCTACAGGGGCACTGAAGCTTTCTTT
CDR3 protein: CASGYRGTEAFF

clone size: NA
V gene: TRBV4-1
D gene: TRBD1
J gene: TRBJ1-3
CDR3 DNA: TGCGCCAGCAGCCAAGGGCCGGGACAGGGGCTAAACACCATATATTTT
CDR3 protein: CASSQGPGQGLNTIYF

clone size: NA
V gene: TRBV6-5
D gene: TRBD1
J gene: TRBJ1-2
CDR3 DNA: TGTGCCAGGCGAGGGACAGGGGGTGGCTACACCTTC
CDR3 protein: CARRGTGGGYTF

clone size: NA
V gene: TRBV5-1
D gene: NA
J gene: TRBJ1-6
CDR3 DNA: TGCGCCAGCAGCTTGGAGGGGCAGAATTCACCCCTCCACTTT
CDR3 protein: CASSLEGQNSPLHF

clone size: NA
V gene: TRBV15
D gene: TRBD1
J gene: TRBJ1-1
CDR3 DNA: TGTGCCACCAGCAAAATGCAGGGGGCAGGAGGTGAAGCTTTCTTT
CDR3 protein: CATSKMQGAGGEAFF

clone size: NA
V gene: TRBV2
D gene: TRBD1
J gene: TRBJ1-3
CDR3 DNA: TGTGCCAGCAGTATTACAGGGGACTCTGGAAACACCATATATTTT
CDR3 protein: CASSITGDSGNTIYF

clone size: NA
V gene: TRBV19
D gene: NA
J gene: TRBJ1-2
CDR3 DNA: TGTGCCAGTACGGCGGGAAGGGTTATAGGTAGTCGTGGCTACACCTTC
CDR3 protein: CASTAGRVIGSRGYTF

clone size: NA
V gene: TRBV5-1
D gene: NA
J gene: TRBJ1-1
CDR3 DNA: TGCGCCAGCAGCTTGGGGAGGGGAGGCACTGAAGCTTTCTTT
CDR3 protein: CASSLGRGGTEAFF

clone size: NA
V gene: TRBV2
D gene: TRBD1
J gene: TRBJ2-7
CDR3 DNA: TGTGCCAGCGGCCGACAGGGGACTCCGTACGAGCAGTACTTC
CDR3 protein: CASGRQGTPYEQYF

clone size: NA
V gene: TRBV4-1
D gene: NA
J gene: TRBJ1-3
CDR3 DNA: TGCGCCAGCAGCCAACAGGGGTCAGGAAACACCATATATTTT
CDR3 protein: CASSQQGSGNTIYF

clone size: NA
V gene: TRBV6-1
D gene: NA
J gene: TRBJ1-6
CDR3 DNA: TGTGCCAGCAGTGAAGTCGGGGGGAGCTCCTATAATTCACCCCTCCACTTT
CDR3 protein: CASSEVGGSSYNSPLHF

clone size: many
V gene: TRBV6-2/TRBV6-3
D gene: TRBD1
J gene: TRBJ2-1
CDR3 DNA: TGTGCCAGCAGTTCGACAGGGTACTACAATGAGCAGTTCTTC
CDR3 protein: CASSSTGYYNEQFF

clone size: NA
V gene: TRBV4-1
D gene: TRBD1
J gene: TRBJ1-3
CDR3 DNA: TGCGCCAGCAGCCAAGCCCGACAGGGGACTTCTGGAAACACCATATATTTT
CDR3 protein: CASSQARQGTSGNTIYF

clone size: NA
V gene: TRBV2
D gene: TRBD2
J gene: TRBJ2-7
CDR3 DNA: TGTGCCAGCAGCAGCGGACTAGCGGGGGGGATTGGCGAGCAGTACTTC
CDR3 protein: CASSSGLAGGIGEQYF

clone size: NA
V gene: TRBV7-3
D gene: NA
J gene: TRBJ1-1
CDR3 DNA: TGTGCCAGCAGCTCACAAGGACAGAACACTGAAGCTTTCTTT
CDR3 protein: CASSSQGQNTEAFF

clone size: once
V gene: TRBV6-5
D gene: NA
J gene: TRBJ1-1
CDR3 DNA: TGTGCCAGCAGCCGGGGGACGGGGAACACTGAAGCTTTCTTT
CDR3 protein: CASSRGTGNTEAFF

clone size: few
V gene: TRBV3-1/TRBV3-2
D gene: TRBD1
J gene: TRBJ1-1
CDR3 DNA: TGTGCCAGCAGCCAATGGACAGGTGAAGCTTTCTTT
CDR3 protein: CASSQWTGEAFF